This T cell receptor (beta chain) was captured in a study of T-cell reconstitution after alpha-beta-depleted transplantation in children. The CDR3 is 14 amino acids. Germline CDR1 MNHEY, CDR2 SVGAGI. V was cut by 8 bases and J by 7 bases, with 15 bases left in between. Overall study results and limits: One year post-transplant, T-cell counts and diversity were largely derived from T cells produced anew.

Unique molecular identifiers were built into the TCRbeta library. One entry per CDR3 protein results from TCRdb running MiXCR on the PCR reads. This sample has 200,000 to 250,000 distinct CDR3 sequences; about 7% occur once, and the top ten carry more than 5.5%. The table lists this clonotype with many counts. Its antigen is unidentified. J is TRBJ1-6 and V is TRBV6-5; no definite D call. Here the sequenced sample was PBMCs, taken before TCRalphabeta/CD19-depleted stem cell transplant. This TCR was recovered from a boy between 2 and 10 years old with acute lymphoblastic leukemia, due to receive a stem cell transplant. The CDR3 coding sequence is TGTGCCAGCCAGTTACCTACCCGCAATTCACCCCTCCACTTT. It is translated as CASQLPTRNSPLHF.